The TCR beta chain described here comes from a study of blood T cells in healthy people across ages. Points from the study as a whole: What prevented conclusive comparison of naive and antigen-experienced cells was that PBMCs were unsorted.

A second PCR of roughly 7 to 11 cycles used a sample-barcoded 5' primer and a J-beta primer mix. TCRdb fed the 5' RACE reads into MiXCR, producing one record per CDR3 protein. The sample holds hundreds of thousands of distinct CDR3 sequences, around a fifth seen once. Trimming took 0 bases from V and 1 from J; bases not matched to a gene: 7. This CDR3 is built from 17 residues. Germline V gene lookup returns CDR1 LGHNA and CDR2 YSLEER. As regards this clonotype: Its antigen is undetermined.

The V gene is TRBV4-3, the J gene TRBJ2-3; 7 bases are a match to TRBD1. This TCR came from a man in his sixties or seventies in good health. Source material: blood. This chain's CDR3 is CASSQDYQGVGTDTQYF. CDR3 sequence (DNA): TGCGCCAGCAGCCAAGATTATCAGGGGGTTGGCACAGATACGCAGTATTTT.